A few counts support the clone carrying this TCR beta chain. Its antigen is undetermined. Sequencing used cDNA as its template, made by extracting RNA and reverse transcribing it. Produced via immunoSEQ multiplex PCR; TCRdb's table is partial and in-frame only. Of 150,000 or so clones in the sample, around 55% are singletons; the top ten hold about 4.3%. Investigators sorted PBMCs to obtain both CD4+ and CD8+ T cells. V gave up 6 bases and J gave up 4 bases; unmatched junction bases: 5. Germline CDR1 and CDR2: MNHNY and SVGAGI (reference sequence). The CDR3 is 13 residues long. This sample is drawn from a study of CD8+ T cells in alopecia areata. General study points: Scalp sample data also include resident alphabeta T cells from normal skin. Lesional scalp, especially alopecia totalis/universalis, showed higher clonality than normal scalp. Mice gave a clearer picture of TCR sharing than patients did, possibly for HLA-related reasons.

The source is a human donor in good health. The sequenced sample was CD4+ T cells sorted from blood. The chain uses TRBV6-6 and TRBJ2-5; TRBD1 agrees at 7 bases. CDR3 sequence reads: CASRPNRGETQYF. The CDR3 DNA reads as TGTGCCAGCAGGCCTAACAGGGGAGAGACCCAGTACTTC.